This T cell receptor beta chain stems from a study of beta chain features in type 1 diabetes. Study-level points and caveats: A moderate, significant TCRB CDR3 shortening appeared in type 1 diabetes across four CD4+ subsets.

The V and J ends lost 6 bases and 0 bases respectively, with 11 bases between them. The CDR3 length is 14 residues. Per germline, CDR1 MNHEY and CDR2 SMNVEV (reference sequence). This clone appeared a few times. Its antigen is as yet unknown. Isolated RNA was reverse transcribed in full, so expressed TCRB transcripts were sequenced. Measured with immunoSEQ multiplex PCR; TCRdb has only the in-frame clones, and not every one. The sample holds hundreds of thousands of clones, 15% seen once. Sequenced sample: naive CD4+ T cells from blood. V and J are TRBV27 and TRBJ1-1, with D uncertain. The clonotype originates from a man younger than 35 with type 1 diabetes. DNA for the CDR3: TGTGCCAGCAGCAAGAGGGATATGAACACTGAAGCTTTCTTT. Translation: CASSKRDMNTEAFF.